This T cell receptor (beta chain) is from a study of type 1 regulatory T cells. Study details: T-allo10 is a Tr1-enriched, alloantigen-specific CD4 T cell product made in vitro. Study-wide results and caveats: Compared with non-Tr1 cells, Tr1 cells showed a narrower TCR repertoire.

TCRdb reanalysed the reads using MiXCR and keeps one entry per CDR3 protein. The sample records about 69,000 distinct CDR3 sequences, around 20% being singletons. This clonotype was detected only a few times. As yet, its antigen is unknown. Trimming stripped 4 bases from V and 4 bases from J, with 16 bases between. The CDR3 spans 15 residues. Germline CDR1 LGHNA, CDR2 YSLEER. This receptor was obtained from a human donor in good health. This chain links TRBV4-3 with TRBJ1-2; unclear D gene. The sequenced sample consisted of cultured type 1 regulatory T (Tr1) cells, either the whole culture or a sorted fraction (not recorded which). CDR3 sequence reads: CASSPRLGAGYGYTF. The CDR3 DNA reads as TGCGCCAGCAGCCCCCGCCTCGGAGCTGGCTATGGCTACACCTTC.